The 32 T cell receptor beta chains given below trace back to one sample, sequenced in a study of shared clonotypes between healthy human individuals. Produced via immunoSEQ multiplex PCR; TCRdb's table is partial and in-frame only. The repertoire includes 2 million or so clones, 95% of them detected once, and more than 0.1% sits in the top ten. The sample consisted of naive CD4+ T cells sorted from blood. Subset indicated: CD45RA+ positively selected. The receptor source for this set is a man younger than 35 in good health.

This clone was seen only once. The V call is TRBV14, the J call TRBJ2-2; D remains unclear. Germline-derived CDR1 and CDR2 are SGHDN and FVKESK. V lost 4 bases to trimming and J lost 10 bases, with 19 bases between them. The CDR3 consists of 15 residues. This CDR3 is CASSRLLSKTSELFF. As DNA, the CDR3 is TGTGCCAGCAGCCGCCTTCTAAGCAAAACTTCGGAGCTGTTTTTT.

This sequence joins TRBV25-1 and TRBJ2-1; 10 bases line up with TRBD1. Germline trimming cut 3 bases from V and 12 bases from J; bases unmatched to any gene: 8. The CDR3 is made up of 14 amino acids. In germline, CDR1 is MGHDK, CDR2 SYGVNS. CDR3 loop: CASSEGQGTIGQFF. The CDR3, as DNA: TGTGCCAGCAGTGAGGGACAGGGGACAATCGGGCAGTTCTTC.

V is TRBV1 and J is TRBJ2-2; TRBD1, the D gene given by the table, was not confirmed from the DNA. TRBV1 is reported as a pseudogene. The CDR3 is made up of 17 amino acids. Written as DNA, the CDR3 is TGCACCAGCAGCTATATAACGGGACAGGCGAACACCGGGGAGCTGTTTTTT. Its translation is CTSSYITGQANTGELFF.

Comments on this clone: Sequence at one end of the junction differs from germline and may be a read error. V gene TRBV18 combines with J gene TRBJ1-1; maybe TRBD1 (6 bases). Germline V gene sequence: CDR1 KGHSH, CDR2 LQKENI. The CDR3 length is 11 residues. The CDR3 reads CASSSQGLAIF. The CDR3 DNA reads TGTGCCAGCTCATCACAGGGCCTCGCAATCTTT.

A note on this clone: Other DNA sequences in the same sample also yield this CDR3. The rearrangement links TRBV6-1 to TRBJ1-5; D call uncertain. The germline V gene has CDR1 MNHNS and CDR2 SASEGT. The CDR3 loop spans 13 amino acids. V lost 1 base and J lost 6, with 7 bases in between. The DNA of the CDR3 is TGTGCCAGCAGTGAAGGGGGAGGTCAGCCCCAGCATTTT. Amino acids: CASSEGGGQPQHF.

The chain joins TRBV5-4 to TRBJ1-2, with 9 bases aligning to TRBD1. V dropped 0 bases and J dropped 4; count of bases not matched to a gene: 10. CDR1 and CDR2 (germline): SGHNT, YYREEE (reference sequence). This CDR3 is built from 17 residues. For the CDR3, the DNA is TGTGCCAGCAGCTTGGTCCCGGGACAGGGTGGTGGCTATGGCTACACCTTC. Translating gives CASSLVPGQGGGYGYTF.

In DNA form, the CDR3 reads TGTGCCATCAGTGGTGGGGACTCCTATAATTCACCCCTCCACTTT. It codes for CAISGGDSYNSPLHF. The chain joins TRBV10-3 to TRBJ1-6; the D is unclear. Trimming shortened V by 4 bases and J by 0 bases, and 7 bases separated the two germline ends. The CDR3 loop spans 15 amino acids. Germline values: CDR1 ENHRY, CDR2 SYGVKD.

The chain has TRBV29-1 and TRBJ2-7; D might be TRBD1 (5 bases). The V and J ends lost 7 bases and 4 bases respectively, with 5 bases between them. The CDR3 spans 9 residues. Germline V gene sequence: CDR1 SQVTM, CDR2 ANQGSEA. The CDR3 loop is CSGQYEQYF. The CDR3 DNA reads TGCAGCGGACAGTACGAGCAGTACTTC.

The rearrangement joins TRBV18 to TRBJ2-5; TRBD2 matches at 8 bases. CDR1 is KGHSH, CDR2 LQKENI, per germline. CDR3 length equals 15 residues. The V gene end was trimmed by 3 bases and the J gene end by 5 bases; junction bases not matched to a gene: 8. The CDR3 is CASSPPAGGIETQYF. In DNA, the CDR3 is TGTGCCAGCTCACCGCCCGCGGGGGGTATTGAGACCCAGTACTTC.

The chain is built from TRBV4-1 and TRBJ2-3; 10 bases map to TRBD2. V was pared by 0 bases and J by 3 bases, with 6 bases of the junction left unmatched. The CDR3 covers 17 residues. In germline, CDR1 is MGHRA, CDR2 YSYEKL. The CDR3 DNA follows: TGCGCCAGCAGCCAAGATCCGGGACTAGCGACAACAGATACGCAGTATTTT. Its translation is CASSQDPGLATTDTQYF.

The chain uses TRBV5-8 and TRBJ1-1; D may be TRBD1 (5 bases). V dropped 6 bases and J dropped 4 bases, with 19 bases sitting between them. Germline-derived CDR1 and CDR2 are SGHTS and YDEGEE. The CDR3 extends over 15 amino acids. In nucleotides, the CDR3 is TGTGCCAGCACCCGGACGGGCCAGGGTTCCACTGAAGCTTTCTTT. Amino acid sequence: CASTRTGQGSTEAFF. The full variable domain, with the rest looked up from reference TRBV5-8 and TRBJ1-1, is EAGVTQSPTHLIKTRGQQATLRCSPISGHTSVYWYQQALGLGLQFLLWYDEGEERNRGNFPPRFSGRQFPNYSSELNVNALELEDSALYLCASTRTGQGSTEAFFGQGTRLTVV.

J is TRBJ2-6 and V is TRBV13; D possibly matches TRBD1 or TRBD2 (5 bases each). The CDR3 consists of 17 residues. Trimming left V 6 bases short and J 0 bases short, with 15 bases between. The germline CDR1 and CDR2 sequences are PRHDT and FYEKMQ (reference sequence). CDR3 nucleotide sequence: TGTGCCAGCAGAAGATTCCGGGGCCGCTCTGGGGCCAACGTCCTGACTTTC. Encoded protein: CASRRFRGRSGANVLTF.

V is TRBV2 and J is TRBJ1-5; tentatively, D is TRBD1 (6 bases). V was trimmed by 7 bases and J by 6 bases, leaving 13 bases between them. Germline V gives CDR1 SNHLY, CDR2 FYNNEI. CDR3 length equals 13 residues. CDR3 protein: CASKSQGSQPQHF. The CDR3, as DNA: TGTGCCAGCAAATCGCAGGGGAGTCAGCCCCAGCATTTT.

The rearrangement uses TRBV11-2 and TRBJ2-3, with 9 nucleotides matching TRBD2. The CDR3 has 16 residues. Germline CDR1 SGHAT, CDR2 FQNNGV. Trimming removed 4 bases from V and 5 bases from J; junction bases left unmatched: 10. For the CDR3, the DNA is TGTGCCAGCAGCTCCCTCGCGGGAGGGCCAGGAGATACGCAGTATTTT. It codes for CASSSLAGGPGDTQYF.

V usage is TRBV5-1 and J usage is TRBJ2-5; D remains unclear. CDR3 length: 14 amino acids. Germline assignment: CDR1 SGHRS and CDR2 YFSETQ. V lost 0 bases to trimming and J lost 2 bases, with 8 bases between them. CDR3 bases: TGCGCCAGCAGCTTGGTTAACCCTCAAGAGACCCAGTACTTC. Its translation is CASSLVNPQETQYF.

The CDR3 region is CASSYAAGQETQYF. The CDR3 DNA is TGTGCCAGCAGTTACGCTGCGGGACAAGAGACCCAGTACTTC. J is TRBJ2-5 and V is TRBV6-6, with a possible D match to TRBD2 (6 bases). Per germline, CDR1 MNHNY and CDR2 SVGAGI (reference sequence). The V and J ends lost 2 bases and 2 bases respectively, with 9 bases between them. The CDR3 totals 14 residues.

The table lists this clone with a few counts. The chain carries TRBV30 and TRBJ1-5; unclear D gene. Germline V gives CDR1 GTSNPN, CDR2 SVGIG (reference sequence). The CDR3 runs to 14 residues. Trimming stripped 5 bases from V and 1 base from J, with 12 bases between. CDR3 DNA: TGTGCCTGGCAGGACGGTCGAAGCAATCAGCCCCAGCATTTT. This sequence encodes CAWQDGRSNQPQHF.

The V gene is TRBV28, the J gene TRBJ2-7; 10 positions agree with TRBD1. The ends lost 5 bases at V and 2 bases at J; junction bases unmatched: 12. This CDR3 comprises 17 residues. Germline assignment: CDR1 MDHEN and CDR2 SYDVKM. CDR3 nucleotides: TGTGCCAGCAGTCCCCCGCTCGGGACAGGGGTCCCCTACGAGCAGTACTTC. As protein: CASSPPLGTGVPYEQYF.

V usage is TRBV4-2 and J usage is TRBJ2-3; 8 bases line up with TRBD1. This CDR3 is 15 amino acids long. With 4 bases clipped from V and 4 bases from J, the junction kept 7 bases outside the gene matches. The germline V gene encodes CDR1 LGHNA and CDR2 YNFKEQ. The CDR3 DNA is TGTGCCAGCAGCCGCGGACAGGGTTTGCCAGATACGCAGTATTTT. Its translation is CASSRGQGLPDTQYF.

The chain combines TRBV6-1 with TRBJ2-7; D gene ambiguous. Germline loops: CDR1 MNHNS, CDR2 SASEGT. V shed 1 base and J shed 3 bases, with 7 bases lying between them. This CDR3 has 13 residues. CDR3 in amino acids: CASSEGRNYEQYF. CDR3 nucleotide sequence: TGTGCCAGCAGTGAAGGCCGAAACTACGAGCAGTACTTC.

The chain links TRBV4-1 to TRBJ1-5; possibly TRBD1 for D (6 bases). The V end was cut by 11 bases, the J end by 3 bases, with 14 bases between. The CDR3 has 13 residues. Germline V CDR1 and CDR2: MGHRA, YSYEKL. The CDR3 nucleotides are TGCGCCCTCGCCGGGGGGCACAATCAGCCCCAGCATTTT. Translated: CALAGGHNQPQHF.

The chain couples TRBV7-3 to TRBJ2-7; unclear D gene. The CDR3 is 14 amino acids. Germline V lookup: CDR1 SGHTA, CDR2 FQGTGA. The V end lost 1 base, the J end lost 2 bases, and 9 bases lay between the germline ends. This CDR3 is CASSLSGSPYEQYF. The CDR3 DNA is TGTGCCAGCAGCTTAAGTGGCAGCCCCTACGAGCAGTACTTC. The whole variable domain, filled in from reference TRBV7-3 and TRBJ2-7, reads GAGVSQTPSNKVTEKGKYVELRCDPISGHTALYWYRQSLGQGPEFLIYFQGTGAADDSGLPNDRFFAVRPEGSVSTLKIQRTERGDSAVYLCASSLSGSPYEQYFGPGTRLTVT.

CDR3 nucleotide sequence: TGCGCCAGCAGCCAAGATGGACGGAATCAGCCCCAGCATTTT. Its protein is CASSQDGRNQPQHF. The chain is built from TRBV4-1 and TRBJ1-5; D uncertain. V lost 0 bases and J lost 4, with 7 bases in between. The CDR3 runs to 14 residues. Germline-derived CDR1 and CDR2 are MGHRA and YSYEKL.

V is TRBV11-2 and J is TRBJ2-5; 10 nucleotides agree with TRBD2. The CDR3 has 15 residues. Germline V gives CDR1 SGHAT, CDR2 FQNNGV. J lost 7 bases, V lost 5 bases, and 10 bases had no gene match. CDR3 residues: CASSPRTSGPWTQYF. CDR3 DNA: TGTGCCAGCAGCCCGCGGACTAGCGGTCCTTGGACCCAGTACTTC.

In regard to this clone: Other DNA sequences in the same sample also yield this CDR3. The CDR3 protein is CASSGGETQYF. The CDR3, as DNA: TGTGCCAGCAGTGGGGGGGAGACCCAGTACTTC. The V call is TRBV6-1, the J call TRBJ2-5; D possibly matches TRBD1 or TRBD2 (5 bases each). The V gene lost 4 bases and the J gene lost 5 bases, with 5 bases spanning the gap. Germline CDR1 MNHNS, CDR2 SASEGT. The CDR3 consists of 11 residues.

This chain links TRBV11-2 with TRBJ2-7; D may correspond to TRBD1 or TRBD2 (6 bases each). The CDR3 sequence is 15 residues long. Germline V CDR1 and CDR2: SGHAT, FQNNGV. The V gene lost 2 bases and the J gene lost 2 bases, with 13 bases spanning the gap. The CDR3 sequence is CASSLLAGHPYEQYF. The CDR3 nucleotides are TGTGCCAGCAGCTTACTGGCGGGACATCCCTACGAGCAGTACTTC.

As for this clone: A read error may produce the germline difference seen at one junction end. Other DNA sequences in the sample encode the same CDR3. The chain has TRBV5-4 and TRBJ2-3; D might be TRBD2 (6 bases). The CDR3 has 15 residues. Per germline, CDR1 SGHNT and CDR2 YYREEE (reference sequence). Written as DNA, the CDR3 is TGTGCTAGCAGCTTGCAAAGCGGGAGCACAGATACGCAGTATTTT. Translation: CASSLQSGSTDTQYF. Supplemented by reference TRBV5-4 and TRBJ2-3, the full variable domain reads ETGVTQSPTHLIKTRGQQVTLRCSSQSGHNTVSWYQQALGQGPQFIFQYYREEENGRGNFPPRFSGLQFPNYSSELNVNALELDDSALYLCASSLQSGSTDTQYFGPGTRLTVL.

V and J are TRBV30 and TRBJ1-3, with D perhaps TRBD1 (6 bases). Between the trimmed V and J ends, which lost 0 bases and 0 bases, there was a span of 12 bases. The CDR3 loop spans 16 amino acids. Germline CDR1 reads GTSNPN; CDR2 reads SVGIG (reference sequence). The CDR3: CAWSVRGGLSGNTIYF. In DNA form, the CDR3 reads TGTGCCTGGAGTGTACGTGGGGGGCTCTCTGGAAACACCATATATTTT.

In this sample, this clone turned up once. The chain is built from TRBV27 and TRBJ1-5, with D unclear. Germline values: CDR1 MNHEY, CDR2 SMNVEV (reference sequence). The CDR3 sequence is 15 residues long. Trimming took 0 bases from V and 5 from J, leaving 11 bases between them. The CDR3 protein is CASSLSATAHQPQHF. The CDR3 nucleotides read TGTGCCAGCAGTTTATCGGCCACGGCCCATCAGCCCCAGCATTTT.

This clone was detected once. The chain couples TRBV11-2 to TRBJ2-2; D is undetermined. V was clipped by 4 bases and J by 7 bases, with 7 bases between them. This CDR3 has 12 amino acids. CDR1 is SGHAT, CDR2 FQNNGV, per germline. DNA for the CDR3: TGTGCCAGCAGCTCCCCGCTCGGGGAGCTGTTTTTT. Translating it yields CASSSPLGELFF.

The chain carries TRBV18 and TRBJ2-7; 9 positions match TRBD1. J lost 2 bases, V lost 6 bases, and 11 bases had no gene match. CDR1 is KGHSH and CDR2 is LQKENI in the germline V gene. This CDR3 region has 16 residues. DNA for the CDR3: TGTGCCAGCTCCGGAGGGGGGACAGGGAGCACCTACGAGCAGTACTTC. Translated, it gives CASSGGGTGSTYEQYF.

V gene TRBV13 combines with J gene TRBJ1-3; 10 bases match TRBD1. V dropped 5 bases and J dropped 4; count of bases not matched to a gene: 5. CDR1 is PRHDT and CDR2 is FYEKMQ in the germline V gene (reference sequence). The CDR3 covers 15 residues. The CDR3 DNA reads as TGTGCCAGCAGCATGGGACAGGGGAGGGGAAACACCATATATTTT. Encoded protein: CASSMGQGRGNTIYF.